This T cell receptor beta chain derives from a study of vaccination and CD4 T cells after COVID-19. Noted treatment: roughly 10-day PBMC culture with coronavirus spike peptide pools or control peptides (ViraFEST assay). A negative selection step was used to isolate CD4+ T cells once culture had run for 10 to 11 days. Turning to this clonotype: Its antigen is not known.

Sequenced with the Oncomine TCR Beta short-read assay was DNA taken from cultured CD4+ T cells. A single record per CDR3 protein comes from TCRdb applying MiXCR to the PCR reads. The sample lists roughly 12,000 distinct CDR3 sequences; roughly 30% were seen once. This TCR came from a human donor who received a COVID-19 vaccine. The specimen was CD4+ T cells from blood, cultured in vitro, collected before SARS-CoV-2 vaccination.

The CDR3 spells CASSLSGTTSEKQYF. In DNA form, the CDR3 reads TGTGCCAGCAGCCTTAGCGGGACTACGTCGGAGAAGCAGTACTTC. The chain joins TRBV7-2 to TRBJ2-7; 8 nucleotides line up with TRBD2. The germline CDR1 and CDR2 sequences are SGHTA and FQGNSA. The CDR3 runs 15 residues. J was trimmed by 8 bases and V by 5 bases; bases with no gene match: 14.